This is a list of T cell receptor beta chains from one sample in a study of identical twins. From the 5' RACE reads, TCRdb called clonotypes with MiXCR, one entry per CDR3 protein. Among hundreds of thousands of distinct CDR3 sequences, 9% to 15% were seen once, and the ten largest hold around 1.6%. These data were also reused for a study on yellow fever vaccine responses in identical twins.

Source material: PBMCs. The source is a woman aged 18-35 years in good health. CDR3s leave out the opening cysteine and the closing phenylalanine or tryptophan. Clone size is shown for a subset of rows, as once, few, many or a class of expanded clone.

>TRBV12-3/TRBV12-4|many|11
ASRGRQGYGYT
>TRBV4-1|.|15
ASSQDGSGYSNTEAF
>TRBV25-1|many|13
ASVAGGLYTGELF
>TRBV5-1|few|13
ASSLESGGRYGYT
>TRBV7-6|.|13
ASSLVATGGGTQY
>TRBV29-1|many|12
SVLSDRVSYEQY
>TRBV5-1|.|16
ASSLEVRGGRALETQY
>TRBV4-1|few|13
ASSEKGQYNSPLH
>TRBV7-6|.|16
ASMPVGGSGRASNEQF
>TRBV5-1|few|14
ASSSSSAGNYNEQF
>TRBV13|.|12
ASSSEQVPYIQY
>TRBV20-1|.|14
SAPKPGTGGRGEQF
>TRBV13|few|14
ASSFKTQAWDEKLF
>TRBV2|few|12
ASRGLDGNSPLH
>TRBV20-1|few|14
SAPPSGGSSYNEQF
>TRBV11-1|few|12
ASSPEGPVGEAF
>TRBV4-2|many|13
ASSQTGTGGVEAF
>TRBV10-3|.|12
AVTGTGNTGELF
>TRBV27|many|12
ASSSPTSSYEQY
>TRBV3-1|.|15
ASGQDELAELTGELF
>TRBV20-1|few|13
SARDQASGKETQY
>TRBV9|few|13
ASSVGVGMGQPQH
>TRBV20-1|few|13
SAGLAGVGADTQY
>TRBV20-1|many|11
SAARLPNYGYT
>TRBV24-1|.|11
ATSGPPGGELF
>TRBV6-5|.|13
ASSYSGTARPEQY
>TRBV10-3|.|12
AISERGGTTEAF
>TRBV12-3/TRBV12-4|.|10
ASSLTRAEAF
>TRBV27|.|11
ASSYEGTDTQY
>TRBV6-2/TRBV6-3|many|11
ASSYERGRGYT
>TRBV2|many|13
ASSEKKSGANVLT
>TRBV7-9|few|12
ASSTQGSYNEQF
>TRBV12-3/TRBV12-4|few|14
ASSTAGALWHYGYT
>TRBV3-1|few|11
ASTKTENTEAF
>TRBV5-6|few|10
ASSYYTEKLF
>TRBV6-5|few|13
ASSYQGSTNEKLF
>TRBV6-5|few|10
ASSSVRGEQY
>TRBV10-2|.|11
ATEDRRNTEAF
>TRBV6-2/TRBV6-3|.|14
ASSSRTSGRDYEQY
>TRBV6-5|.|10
ASRDTNYGYT
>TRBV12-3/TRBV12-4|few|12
ASSFSPGNTEAF
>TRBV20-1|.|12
SASDVGQNTEAF
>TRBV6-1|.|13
ASSGLAGNYNEQF
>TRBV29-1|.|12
SVQLDGPSYEQY
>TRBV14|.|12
ASSQGQGPEKLF
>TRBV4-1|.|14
ASSQAPTSGDTEAF
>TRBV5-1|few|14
ASSFSPGVVGNTIY
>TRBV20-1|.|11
SARVFGTDTQY
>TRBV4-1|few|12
ASSPRAGGGELF
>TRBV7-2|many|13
ASSLLAGVGDTQY
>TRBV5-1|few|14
ASSHNSGGSTDTQY
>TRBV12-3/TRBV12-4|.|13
ASSFLGGTAGELF
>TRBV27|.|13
ASARGSSSYNEQF
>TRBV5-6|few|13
ASSFRTSGRDTQY
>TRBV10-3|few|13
AISESDGSPYEQY
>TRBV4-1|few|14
ASSQEVAGRSSPLH
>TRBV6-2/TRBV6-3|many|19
ASSYFSGQGSIPLMNTEAF
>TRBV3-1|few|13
ASSRASGSHNEQF